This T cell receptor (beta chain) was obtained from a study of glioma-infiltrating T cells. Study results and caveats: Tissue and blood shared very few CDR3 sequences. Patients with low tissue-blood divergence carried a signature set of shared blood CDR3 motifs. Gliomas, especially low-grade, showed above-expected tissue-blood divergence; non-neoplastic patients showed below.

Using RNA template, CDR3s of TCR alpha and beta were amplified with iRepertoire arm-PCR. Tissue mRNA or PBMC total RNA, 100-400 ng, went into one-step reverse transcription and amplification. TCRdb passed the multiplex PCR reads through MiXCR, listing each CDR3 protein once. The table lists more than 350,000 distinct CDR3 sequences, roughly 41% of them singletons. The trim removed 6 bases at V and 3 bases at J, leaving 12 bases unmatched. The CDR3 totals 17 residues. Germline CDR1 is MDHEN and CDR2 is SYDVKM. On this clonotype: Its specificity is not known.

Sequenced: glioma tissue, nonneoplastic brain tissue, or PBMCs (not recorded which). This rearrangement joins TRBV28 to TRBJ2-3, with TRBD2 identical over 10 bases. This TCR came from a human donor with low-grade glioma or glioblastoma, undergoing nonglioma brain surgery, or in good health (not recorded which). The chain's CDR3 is CASSPRIGSGRTDTQYF. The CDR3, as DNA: TGTGCCAGCAGCCCCCGGATCGGTAGCGGGAGGACAGATACGCAGTATTTT. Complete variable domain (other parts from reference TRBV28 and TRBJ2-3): DVKVTQSSRYLVKRTGEKVFLECVQDMDHENMFWYRQDPGLGLRLIYFSYDVKMKEKGDIPEGYSVSREKKERFSLILESASTNQTSMYLCASSPRIGSGRTDTQYFGPGTRLTVL.